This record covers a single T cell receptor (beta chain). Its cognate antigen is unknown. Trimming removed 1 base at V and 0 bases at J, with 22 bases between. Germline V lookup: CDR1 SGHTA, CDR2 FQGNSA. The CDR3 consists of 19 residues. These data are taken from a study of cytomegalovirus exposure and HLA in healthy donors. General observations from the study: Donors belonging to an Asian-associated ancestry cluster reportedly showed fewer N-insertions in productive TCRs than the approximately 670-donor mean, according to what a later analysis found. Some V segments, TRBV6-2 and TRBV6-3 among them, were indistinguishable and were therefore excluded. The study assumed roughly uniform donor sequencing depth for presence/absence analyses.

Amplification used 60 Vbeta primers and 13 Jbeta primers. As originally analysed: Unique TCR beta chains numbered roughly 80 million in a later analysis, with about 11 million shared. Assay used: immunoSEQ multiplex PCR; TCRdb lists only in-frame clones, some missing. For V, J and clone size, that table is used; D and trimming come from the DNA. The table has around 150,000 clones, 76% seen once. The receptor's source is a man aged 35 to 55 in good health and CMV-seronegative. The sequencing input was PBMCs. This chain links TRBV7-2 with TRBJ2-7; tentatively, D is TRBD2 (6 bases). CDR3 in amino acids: CASSLDSGSAGVTSYEQYF. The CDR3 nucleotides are TGTGCCAGCAGCTTAGACTCCGGTTCAGCGGGCGTAACCTCCTACGAGCAGTACTTC.